This T cell receptor beta chain is drawn from a study of blood T cell repertoires in COVID-19. Looking at the study overall: Acute-phase and convalescent COVID-19 samples originated in the United States, Italy and Spain.

Some clones are missing from TCRdb's copy, which holds only in-frame ones; the method was immunoSEQ multiplex PCR. The sample shows 250,000 to 350,000 clones, about 85% of them seen only once. Participants spanned ages about 18 to 89 years and resided in about 24 US areas. Which cohort a participant joined came from the clinical history participants gave. Trimming cost V 4 bases and J 1 base; bases outside gene matches: 3. This CDR3 has 17 residues. Per germline, CDR1 MNHEY and CDR2 SMNVEV (reference sequence). The source of this sequence is a woman between 45 and 60 years old who had recovered from COVID-19. The gene calls are TRBV27 and TRBJ2-6, with 11 bases aligning to TRBD1. The material sequenced was PBMCs or T cells enriched from blood (not recorded which). The CDR3 bases are TGTGCCAGCAGTTCCCGGGACAGGGGGTCTGGGGCCAACGTCCTGACTTTC. It is translated as CASSSRDRGSGANVLTF.